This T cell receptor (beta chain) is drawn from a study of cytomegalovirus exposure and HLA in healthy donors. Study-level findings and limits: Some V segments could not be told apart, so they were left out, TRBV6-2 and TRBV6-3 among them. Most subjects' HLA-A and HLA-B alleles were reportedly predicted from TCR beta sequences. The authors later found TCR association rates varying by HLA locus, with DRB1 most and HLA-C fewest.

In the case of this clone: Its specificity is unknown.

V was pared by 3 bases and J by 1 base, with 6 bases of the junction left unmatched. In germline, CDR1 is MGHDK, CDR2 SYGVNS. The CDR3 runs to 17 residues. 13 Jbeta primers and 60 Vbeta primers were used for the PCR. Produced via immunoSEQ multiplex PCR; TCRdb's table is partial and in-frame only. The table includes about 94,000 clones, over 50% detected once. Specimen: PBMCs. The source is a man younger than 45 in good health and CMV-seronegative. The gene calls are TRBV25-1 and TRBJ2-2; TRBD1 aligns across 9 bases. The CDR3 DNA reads TGTGCCAGCAGTGACAAAGGGACAGGGCTGAACACCGGGGAGCTGTTTTTT. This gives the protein CASSDKGTGLNTGELFF.